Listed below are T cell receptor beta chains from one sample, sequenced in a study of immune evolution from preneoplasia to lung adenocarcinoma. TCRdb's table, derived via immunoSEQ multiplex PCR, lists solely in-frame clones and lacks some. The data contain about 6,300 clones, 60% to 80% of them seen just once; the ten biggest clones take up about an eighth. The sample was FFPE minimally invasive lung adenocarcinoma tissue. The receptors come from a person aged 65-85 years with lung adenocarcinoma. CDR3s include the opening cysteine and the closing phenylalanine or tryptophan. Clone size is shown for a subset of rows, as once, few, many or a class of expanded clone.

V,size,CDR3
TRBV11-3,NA,CASSSVTTGELFF
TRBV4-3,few,CASSARQAAEKLFF
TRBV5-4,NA,CASSRRVGLAGTGELFF
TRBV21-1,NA,CASSDRERTEAFF
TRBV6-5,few,CASSYGQSSYNEQFF
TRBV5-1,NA,CASSWGTGGYEQYF
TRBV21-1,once,CASRTYTATGRTGELFF
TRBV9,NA,CASSAGTGELFF
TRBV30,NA,CACEGTTFRNEQFF
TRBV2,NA,CAMWISTDTQYF
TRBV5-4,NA,CASSLDSYGYTF
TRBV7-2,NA,CASSLGVGPSGNTIYF
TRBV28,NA,CASSFDSGGGQETQYF
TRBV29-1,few,CSVVIQGWIYF
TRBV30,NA,CASTSGGTEAFF